This TCR beta chain comes out of a study of CD8+CD57+ T cells in acquired aplastic anemia. The overall study: The DNA of sorted CD4+ and CD8+ cells averaged approximately 2.9 ug.

Patients included in sequencing had previously demonstrated CD8+CD57+ cell expansion by flow cytometry. The study sampled blood from patients who had received no therapy. Whole-study results and caveats: Between patients and controls, approximately 29 CD8+ CDR3 sequences were found in common.

Genomic DNA was employed as the template in profiling TCR beta VDJ and CDR3. In TCRdb, the reads were re-called with MiXCR into one record per CDR3 protein. The sample comprises about 160,000 distinct CDR3 sequences, about 70% of which are singletons, and around 45% rests with the top ten. With regard to this clonotype: Its target is not known.

Per germline, CDR1 SGHRS and CDR2 YFSETQ. The CDR3 runs to 11 residues. V gave up 2 bases and J gave up 8 bases, with 5 bases separating them. The clonotype was recovered from a human donor with aplastic anemia. This chain connects TRBV5-1 to TRBJ2-1; D gene ambiguous. The specimen was sorted CD4+, CD8+, or CD8+CD57+ T cells (not recorded which) from PBMCs. The DNA for the CDR3 is TGCGCCAGCAGCTTTGGACATGAGCAGTTCTTC. It yields the protein CASSFGHEQFF. Variable domain in full (rest from reference TRBV5-1 and TRBJ2-1): KAGVTQTPRYLIKTRGQQVTLSCSPISGHRSVSWYQQTPGQGLQFLFEYFSETQRNKGNFPGRFSGRQFSNSRSEMNVSTLELGDSALYLCASSFGHEQFFGPGTRLTVL.